This T cell receptor beta chain was captured by sequencing in a study of blood T cell repertoires in COVID-19. Study-level background: Donors in the United States, Italy and Spain gave samples during acute or convalescent COVID-19. Sample material is recorded as cDNA or gDNA derived from T cells, B-cell-depleted T cells, or PBMCs.

The V gene end was trimmed by 5 bases and the J gene end by 2 bases; junction bases not matched to a gene: 2. The CDR3 is 12 amino acids. CDR1 is SQVTM and CDR2 is ANQGSEA in the germline V gene. Per the authors' pipeline: The authors estimated nucleated cell counts from reference gene primer amplification. Only in-frame clones appear in the TCRdb table, and some are missing; sequencing was by immunoSEQ multiplex PCR. Clonal size and the V and J genes are those of that table, whereas D and trimming came from the DNA. The data show 130,000 to 150,000 clones, 88% seen once. This receptor was obtained from a man aged 50 to 59 with active or convalescent COVID-19. The genes are TRBV29-1 and TRBJ1-2; 7 nucleotides agree with TRBD1. The material sequenced was peripheral blood. CDR3 amino acids: CSVKQGNYGYTF. CDR3 DNA: TGCAGCGTTAAACAGGGGAACTATGGCTACACCTTC.